Following are 19 T cell receptor beta chains from one sample sequenced in a study of shared clonotypes between healthy human individuals. Clones were read by immunoSEQ multiplex PCR, and TCRdb kept only the in-frame ones, dropping some. Of 2 million to 2.5 million clones in the sample, roughly 95% were seen once. Sequenced sample: naive CD4+ T cells sorted from blood. Specified subset: CD45RA+ positively selected. Receptors originate from a man aged 18 to 30 in good health.

The chain's CDR3 is CASTQEYEQYF. In nucleotides, the CDR3 is TGTGCCAGCACCCAAGAATACGAGCAGTACTTC. The V gene is TRBV6-5, the J gene TRBJ2-7, with unresolved D. V was cut by 7 bases and J by 4 bases, with 8 bases left in between. Per germline, CDR1 MNHEY and CDR2 SVGAGI. This CDR3 contains 11 residues.

The chain carries TRBV10-3 and TRBJ2-6, with TRBD1 identical over 7 bases. Germline values: CDR1 ENHRY, CDR2 SYGVKD. The V segment lost 4 bases and the J segment 0 bases; nucleotides outside the gene matches: 6. The CDR3 covers 17 residues. Written as DNA, the CDR3 is TGTGCCATCAGTGGGACAGGAACATTCTCTGGGGCCAACGTCCTGACTTTC. Protein: CAISGTGTFSGANVLTF.

This clone has only a few counts. The sample holds other DNA sequences that translate to the same CDR3. CDR3 DNA sequence: TGTGCCAGCTCACCGGGACGGATCTCCTACGAGCAGTACTTC. It codes for CASSPGRISYEQYF. This chain uses TRBV18 with TRBJ2-7; perhaps D is TRBD1 or TRBD2 (5 bases each). Germline CDR1 reads KGHSH; CDR2 reads LQKENI. V shed 3 bases and J shed 0 bases, with 9 bases lying between them. CDR3 length: 14 residues.

The chain joins TRBV27 to TRBJ2-2; 10 bases agree with TRBD2. The CDR3 extends over 18 amino acids. The V and J ends lost 1 base and 2 bases, in that order; junction bases with no gene match: 7. Germline CDR1 and CDR2: MNHEY and SMNVEV (reference sequence). DNA of the CDR3: TGTGCCAGCAGTTTATTCCCTAGCGGGAGCCTTAACACCGGGGAGCTGTTTTTT. This codes for CASSLFPSGSLNTGELFF.

The J gene is TRBJ2-5, the V gene TRBV12-5; TRBD2 agrees at 15 bases. Germline V gene sequence: CDR1 LGHNT, CDR2 FRNRAP. The CDR3 is 16 amino acids. V was clipped by 3 bases and J by 4 bases; unmatched bases: 3. CDR3 region: CASGLSGLAGGETQYF. The CDR3, as DNA: TGTGCTAGTGGTTTATCGGGACTAGCGGGAGGAGAGACCCAGTACTTC.

The chain couples TRBV6-1 to TRBJ2-1; the D is unclear. CDR1 is MNHNS and CDR2 is SASEGT in the germline V gene. The V end lost 4 bases, the J end lost 6 bases, and 13 bases lay between the germline ends. This CDR3 has 14 amino acids. CDR3 in amino acids: CASSVYTPANEQFF. The CDR3 region has the DNA TGTGCCAGCAGTGTCTATACTCCGGCCAATGAGCAGTTCTTC.

This chain uses TRBV11-3 with TRBJ2-2, with 13 bases matching TRBD2. V dropped 2 bases and J dropped 6; count of bases not matched to a gene: 0. The CDR3 sequence is 15 residues long. Per germline, CDR1 SGHNT and CDR2 YENEEA. The CDR3: CASSLTSGRAGELFF. In DNA, the CDR3 is TGTGCCAGCAGCTTAACTAGCGGGAGGGCCGGGGAGCTGTTTTTT.

There are a few counts of this clone. CDR3: CASSLGGWLSNQPQHF. In nucleotides, the CDR3 is TGCGCCAGCAGCCTGGGCGGCTGGTTATCGAATCAGCCCCAGCATTTT. The V call is TRBV4-1, the J call TRBJ1-5; D is ambiguous. The CDR3 covers 16 residues. Germline V CDR1 and CDR2: MGHRA, YSYEKL. Deletions cut 4 bases from V and 4 bases from J, with 17 bases between.

The chain employs TRBV25-1 and TRBJ1-3; D unclear. Trimming removed 3 bases from V and 4 bases from J, with 4 bases in between. The germline V gene has CDR1 MGHDK and CDR2 SYGVNS. The CDR3 is 12 amino acids. The chain's CDR3 is CASSEGGNTIYF. CDR3 bases: TGTGCCAGCAGTGAGGGGGGAAACACCATATATTTT.

V usage is TRBV19 and J usage is TRBJ1-5; 9 positions agree with TRBD1. The CDR3 spans 14 residues. V trimming: 5 bases; J trimming: 7 bases; junction bases outside the gene matches: 6. The germline CDR1 and CDR2 sequences are LNHDA and SQIVND (reference sequence). The CDR3 loop is CASSGDRADQPQHF. CDR3 DNA: TGTGCCAGTAGTGGGGACAGGGCGGACCAGCCCCAGCATTTT.

As to this clone: Other DNA sequences from this sample encode an identical CDR3 as well. V usage is TRBV6-5 and J usage is TRBJ1-5; D gene uncertain. The length of the CDR3 is 11 residues. Germline CDR1 is MNHEY and CDR2 is SVGAGI. The V end was cut by 5 bases, the J end by 3 bases, with 2 bases between. The CDR3 loop reads CASSLNQPQHF. The CDR3 region has the DNA TGTGCCAGCAGTCTCAATCAGCCCCAGCATTTT.

This sequence joins TRBV25-1 and TRBJ2-1, with D perhaps assigned TRBD1 or TRBD2 (5 bases each). Germline V gene lookup returns CDR1 MGHDK and CDR2 SYGVNS. With 5 bases removed from V and 3 bases from J, the gap between germline ends came to 20 bases. This CDR3 has 17 residues. CDR3 DNA: TGTGCCAGCAGTAATCGAAGGACGGGACCTCACTACAATGAGCAGTTCTTC. Translated, it gives CASSNRRTGPHYNEQFF.

This clone has only one observation. The chain employs TRBV7-8 and TRBJ1-5; D is perhaps TRBD1 (6 bases). This CDR3 has 15 residues. V was clipped by 4 bases and J by 1 base, with 11 bases between them. Germline CDR1 and CDR2: SGHVS and FQNEAQ. The CDR3 DNA sequence: TGTGCCAGCAGCTCACAGGGTTGGAGCAATCAGCCCCAGCATTTT. It is translated as CASSSQGWSNQPQHF.

This chain joins TRBV2 and TRBJ2-7, with 7 bases that match TRBD1. The germline V gene has CDR1 SNHLY and CDR2 FYNNEI. The CDR3 spans 14 residues. V was clipped by 6 bases and J by 1 base; unmatched bases: 6. DNA for the CDR3: TGTGCCAGCAGGCTGACAGGGCTTTCCTACGAGCAGTACTTC. Translating gives CASRLTGLSYEQYF.

The chain combines TRBV5-6 with TRBJ2-7; D assignment may be TRBD1 or TRBD2 (5 bases each). This CDR3 comprises 13 residues. Germline V CDR1 and CDR2: SGHDT, YYEEEE. V lost 4 bases to trimming and J lost 6 bases, with 14 bases between them. The CDR3 reads CASSTTGRVEQYF. The DNA of the CDR3 is TGTGCCAGCAGCACCACGGGACGGGTCGAGCAGTACTTC.

The chain employs TRBV10-3 and TRBJ2-3, with 11 nucleotides matching TRBD2. CDR3 length: 14 amino acids. Germline loops: CDR1 ENHRY, CDR2 SYGVKD. V gave up 9 bases and J gave up 1 base; unmatched junction bases: 3. CDR3 amino acids: CAIRTSGRTDTQYF. CDR3 nucleotides: TGTGCCATTAGGACTAGCGGGCGCACAGATACGCAGTATTTT.

CDR3 residues: CASSSPVGGRINEQYF. The CDR3 nucleotides are TGCGCCAGCAGCTCTCCTGTCGGCGGGAGAATCAACGAGCAGTACTTC. The chain uses TRBV5-1 and TRBJ2-7; TRBD2 matches 7 bases. This CDR3 spans 16 amino acids. V shed 3 bases, J shed 5 bases, and the junction held 14 bases outside the gene matches. Germline-derived CDR1 and CDR2 are SGHRS and YFSETQ.

The rearrangement uses TRBV28 and TRBJ1-2; possible D gene TRBD1, 5 bases. Germline lookup yields CDR1 MDHEN and CDR2 SYDVKM. The CDR3 sequence is 14 residues long. The V and J ends lost 7 bases and 2 bases respectively, with 14 bases between them. The CDR3 is CASTLGGANYGYTF. Here the CDR3 DNA reads TGTGCCAGCACCTTGGGGGGTGCGAACTATGGCTACACCTTC.

As regards this clone: In the same sample, other DNA sequences code for this CDR3. The chain recombines TRBV5-1 with TRBJ1-1, with TRBD1 matching over 7 bases. Germline CDR1 reads SGHRS; CDR2 reads YFSETQ. Unmatched junction bases numbered 4, after V lost 4 bases and J lost 7 bases. The CDR3 contains 12 residues. The CDR3 DNA is TGCGCCAGCAGCCCGGACAGGAGTGAAGCTTTCTTT. Its protein is CASSPDRSEAFF. Full variable domain (remainder filled in from reference TRBV5-1 and TRBJ1-1): KAGVTQTPRYLIKTRGQQVTLSCSPISGHRSVSWYQQTPGQGLQFLFEYFSETQRNKGNFPGRFSGRQFSNSRSEMNVSTLELGDSALYLCASSPDRSEAFFGQGTRLTVV.